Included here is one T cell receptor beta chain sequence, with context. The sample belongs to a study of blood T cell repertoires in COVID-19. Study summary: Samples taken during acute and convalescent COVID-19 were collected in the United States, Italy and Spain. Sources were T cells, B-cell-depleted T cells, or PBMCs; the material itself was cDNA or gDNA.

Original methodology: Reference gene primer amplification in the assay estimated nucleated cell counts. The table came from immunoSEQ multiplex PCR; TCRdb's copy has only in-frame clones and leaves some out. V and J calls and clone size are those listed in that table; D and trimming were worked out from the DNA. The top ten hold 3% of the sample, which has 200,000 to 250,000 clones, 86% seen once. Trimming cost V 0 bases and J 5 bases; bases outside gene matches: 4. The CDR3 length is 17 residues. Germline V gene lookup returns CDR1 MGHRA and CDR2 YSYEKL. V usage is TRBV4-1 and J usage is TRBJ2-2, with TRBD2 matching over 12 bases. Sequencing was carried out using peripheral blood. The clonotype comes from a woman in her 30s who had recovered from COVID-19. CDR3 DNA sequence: TGCGCCAGCAGCCAAGAAAGACTAGCGGGGGTTACCGGGGAGCTGTTTTTT. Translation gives CASSQERLAGVTGELFF.